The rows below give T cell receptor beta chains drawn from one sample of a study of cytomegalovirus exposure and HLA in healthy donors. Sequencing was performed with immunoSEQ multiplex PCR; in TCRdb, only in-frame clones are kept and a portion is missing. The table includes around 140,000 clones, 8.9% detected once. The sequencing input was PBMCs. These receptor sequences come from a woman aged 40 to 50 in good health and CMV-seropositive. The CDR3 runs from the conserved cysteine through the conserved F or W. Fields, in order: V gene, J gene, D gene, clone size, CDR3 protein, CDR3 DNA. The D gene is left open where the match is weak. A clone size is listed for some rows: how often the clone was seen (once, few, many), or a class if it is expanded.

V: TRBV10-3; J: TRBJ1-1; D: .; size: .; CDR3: CATRQMNTEAFF; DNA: TGTGCCACTAGACAGATGAACACTGAAGCTTTCTTT
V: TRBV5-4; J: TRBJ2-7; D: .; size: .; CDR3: CASSHRENEQYF; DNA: TGTGCCAGCAGTCACAGGGAGAACGAGCAGTACTTC
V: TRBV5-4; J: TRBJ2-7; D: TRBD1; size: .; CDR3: CASSLAGTVEQYF; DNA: TGTGCCAGCAGCTTGGCCGGGACAGTCGAGCAGTACTTC
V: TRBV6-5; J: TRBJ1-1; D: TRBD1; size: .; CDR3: CASSYNRDRANTEAFF; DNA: TGTGCCAGCAGTTACAACCGGGACAGGGCGAACACTGAAGCTTTCTTT
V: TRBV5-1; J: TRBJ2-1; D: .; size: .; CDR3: CASSLLDFDNEQFF; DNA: TGCGCCAGCAGCTTGTTGGACTTTGACAATGAGCAGTTCTTC
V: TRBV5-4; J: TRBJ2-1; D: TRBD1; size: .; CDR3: CASSFDRGGYNEQFF; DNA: TGTGCCAGCAGCTTCGACAGGGGAGGCTACAATGAGCAGTTCTTC
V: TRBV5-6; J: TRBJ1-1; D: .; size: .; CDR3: CASSPITGYNTEAFF; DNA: TGTGCCAGCAGCCCTATAACAGGGTATAACACTGAAGCTTTCTTT
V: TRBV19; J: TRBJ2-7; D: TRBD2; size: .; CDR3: CASGLAGGSSYEQYF; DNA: TGTGCCAGCGGACTAGCGGGGGGTTCTTCCTACGAGCAGTACTTC
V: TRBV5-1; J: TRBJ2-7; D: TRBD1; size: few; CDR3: CASSPGTAIYSYEQYF; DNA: TGCGCCAGCAGCCCCGGGACAGCGATCTACTCCTACGAGCAGTACTTC
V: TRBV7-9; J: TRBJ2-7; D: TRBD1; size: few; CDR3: CASSLGTGGIHEQYF; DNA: TGTGCCAGCAGCCTCGGGACAGGGGGAATTCACGAGCAGTACTTC
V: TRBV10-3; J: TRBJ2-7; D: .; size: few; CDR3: CAISPNEATTYEQYF; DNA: TGTGCCATCTCCCCTAACGAGGCAACCACCTACGAGCAGTACTTC
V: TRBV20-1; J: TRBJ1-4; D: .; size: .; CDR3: CSARANEKLFF; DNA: TGCAGTGCCCGGGCTAATGAAAAACTGTTTTTT
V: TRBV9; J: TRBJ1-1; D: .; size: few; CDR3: CASSVDMNTEAFF; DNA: TGTGCCAGCAGCGTAGATATGAACACTGAAGCTTTCTTT
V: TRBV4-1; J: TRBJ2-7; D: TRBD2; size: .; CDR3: CASSRGLAGGTYEQYF; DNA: TGCGCCAGCAGCCGCGGACTAGCGGGGGGGACCTACGAGCAGTACTTC
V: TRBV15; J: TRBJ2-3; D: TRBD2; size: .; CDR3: CATSKPRGGGASTDTQYF; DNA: TGTGCCACCAGCAAGCCCCGGGGCGGGGGGGCTTCCACAGATACGCAGTATTTT